Shown below are 26 T cell receptor beta chains from a single sample sequenced in a study of molecular identifiers for immune sequencing clone quantification. TCRdb itself ran the PCR reads through MiXCR, one entry per CDR3 protein. Of approximately 90,000 distinct CDR3 sequences listed, around a fifth are singletons. Material for sequencing was naive CD8+ T cells from blood, with Jurkat cell RNA spiked in. Regarding subset: FACS-sorted CD8+CD4-CCR7+CD45RA+ naive T cells. These receptors were collected from a human donor in good health. Some libraries in this study had Jurkat cell RNA spiked in.

Many counts were recorded for this clonotype. CDR3 amino acids: CSVDSGSEAFF. The CDR3 DNA follows: TGCAGCGTGGATTCAGGGTCAGAAGCTTTCTTT. The chain recombines TRBV29-1 with TRBJ1-1, with D perhaps matching TRBD1 (5 bases). Germline V gene sequence: CDR1 SQVTM, CDR2 ANQGSEA. This CDR3 contains 11 residues. Trimming took 6 bases from V and 8 from J, leaving 13 bases between them.

This chain uses TRBV12-3 or TRBV12-4 with TRBJ2-5, with D perhaps TRBD1 (6 bases). Trimming removed 3 bases at V and 0 bases at J, with 11 bases between. The CDR3 totals 15 residues. CDR3 DNA sequence: TGTGCCAGCAGTTTGGGGGCATCTAACCAAGAGACCCAGTACTTC. It codes for CASSLGASNQETQYF.

This sequence joins TRBV4-1 and TRBJ2-7, with D tentatively TRBD1 (6 bases). The V end was cut by 8 bases, the J end by 2 bases, with 16 bases between. In germline, CDR1 is MGHRA, CDR2 YSYEKL. This CDR3 is built from 14 residues. The CDR3 sequence: CASSGTLKAYEQYF. The DNA of the CDR3 is TGCGCCAGCTCCGGGACACTAAAAGCCTACGAGCAGTACTTC.

This clonotype was detected once. This rearrangement joins TRBV10-3 to TRBJ2-7, with 10 bases fitting TRBD1. The germline CDR1 and CDR2 sequences are ENHRY and SYGVKD. The CDR3 contains 15 residues. V shed 0 bases and J 5 bases; nucleotides not matched to a gene: 4. The CDR3 protein is CAISESWDRGHEQYF. DNA for the CDR3: TGTGCCATCAGTGAGTCATGGGACAGGGGCCACGAGCAGTACTTC.

This clonotype was recorded at least ten times. V gene TRBV5-6 combines with J gene TRBJ2-6; no clear D gene. Trimming shortened V by 6 bases and J by 2 bases, and 12 bases separated the two germline ends. The V gene's germline CDR1 is SGHDT and CDR2 YYEEEE. CDR3 length: 15 amino acids. In DNA form, the CDR3 reads TGTGCCAGCAAGAGGCCCGAGACTGGGGCCAACGTCCTGACTTTC. Translated: CASKRPETGANVLTF.

Ten or more counts support this clonotype. The V gene is TRBV5-1, the J gene TRBJ2-7; no clear D gene. The CDR3 covers 15 residues. Germline CDR1 SGHRS, CDR2 YFSETQ. Trimming took off 2 bases at V and 3 bases at J, with 15 bases between the two ends. The CDR3 sequence is CASSFAGPPSYEQYF. The CDR3 DNA is TGCGCCAGCAGCTTCGCAGGCCCTCCGAGCTACGAGCAGTACTTC.

This clonotype has at least ten counts. The chain employs TRBV27 and TRBJ2-1; TRBD2 matches 9 bases. The CDR3 spans 15 residues. CDR1 MNHEY and CDR2 SMNVEV come from the germline V gene (reference sequence). V lost 3 bases, J lost 4 bases, and 4 bases stayed unmatched. CDR3 sequence: CASSFAAGGYNEQFF. The CDR3 nucleotides read TGTGCCAGCAGTTTTGCGGCGGGAGGGTACAATGAGCAGTTCTTC.

Concerning this clonotype: The junction departs from the called germline gene at one end, perhaps through a read error. The J gene is TRBJ2-1, the V gene TRBV29-1; TRBD2 agrees at 11 bases. The germline CDR1 and CDR2 sequences are SQVTM and ANQGSEA. The CDR3 loop spans 16 amino acids. CDR3 coding DNA: TGCAGCGTTGAATACGCTAGCGGGGGGTCCTACAATGAGCAGCTCTTC. This gives the protein CSVEYASGGSYNEQLF.

This clonotype turned up a few times. The genes are TRBV27 and TRBJ2-2; tentatively, D is TRBD1 (5 bases). V lost 5 bases to trimming and J lost 8 bases, with 9 bases between them. The CDR3 contains 12 residues. Germline values: CDR1 MNHEY, CDR2 SMNVEV (reference sequence). Here the CDR3 DNA reads TGTGCCAGCAGTAAACAGGAAGGGGAGCTGTTTTTT. Its translation is CASSKQEGELFF.

Points on this clonotype: Being one base from a much bigger clone, this may be a read error. The CDR3 bases are TGTGCCAGCGGCGTAGGGACAGGGGCGAACACTGAAGCTTTCTTT. It yields the protein CASGVGTGANTEAFF. The rearrangement joins TRBV9 to TRBJ1-1; 10 bases are a match to TRBD1. This CDR3 is 15 amino acids long. The germline gives CDR1 SGDLS, CDR2 YYNGEE.

Of note for this clonotype: Possible read error: a much larger clone is one base away. The chain couples TRBV6-1 to TRBJ2-1; 10 bases agree with TRBD2. This CDR3 is built from 15 residues. The V gene's germline CDR1 is MNHNS and CDR2 SASEGT. CDR3 sequence reads: CASSETRTSGNGQFF. DNA for the CDR3: TGTGCCAGCAGTGAAACAAGGACTAGCGGTAATGGGCAGTTCTTC.

Many counts were recorded for this clonotype. The rearrangement links TRBV27 to TRBJ2-7, with 9 bases matching TRBD1. This CDR3 is built from 14 residues. V lost 5 bases, J lost 2 bases, and 4 bases stayed unmatched. Germline loops: CDR1 MNHEY, CDR2 SMNVEV (reference sequence). The CDR3 sequence is CASSVRTGAYEQYF. The CDR3 DNA follows: TGTGCCAGCAGTGTTCGGACAGGGGCCTACGAGCAGTACTTC.

The J gene is TRBJ2-7, the V gene TRBV4-3; no clear D gene. Germline CDR1 is LGHNA and CDR2 is YSLEER. This CDR3 has 15 amino acids. Trimming stripped 0 bases from V and 3 bases from J, with 12 bases between. The CDR3: CASSQDIGSNYEQYF. DNA for the CDR3: TGCGCCAGCAGCCAAGATATCGGCAGTAACTACGAGCAGTACTTC.

This clonotype was detected many times. The V gene is TRBV12-3 or TRBV12-4, the J gene TRBJ1-2; 8 bases are a match to TRBD1. This CDR3 has 13 amino acids. The V gene end was trimmed by 5 bases and the J gene end by 5 bases; junction bases not matched to a gene: 4. The CDR3 DNA follows: TGTGCCAGCAGTCCAGGGACAGGATATGGCTACACCTTC. Encoded protein: CASSPGTGYGYTF.

Ten or more counts support this clonotype. The chain combines TRBV7-9 with TRBJ2-3; D is possibly TRBD2 (7 bases). The CDR3 runs 16 residues. With 7 bases removed from V and 5 bases from J, the gap between germline ends came to 22 bases. CDR1 is SEHNR and CDR2 is FQNEAQ in the germline V gene (reference sequence). The CDR3 is CASNPNGGLEGDTQYF. The DNA for the CDR3 is TGTGCCAGCAACCCAAACGGGGGGCTGGAGGGAGATACGCAGTATTTT.

This clonotype has only a few counts. The rearrangement uses TRBV4-3 and TRBJ2-3; possible D gene TRBD1, 5 bases. V was shortened by 0 bases and J by 5 bases, with 15 bases between the two germline ends. The CDR3 is 16 amino acids. The germline V gene has CDR1 LGHNA and CDR2 YSLEER. Here the CDR3 DNA reads TGCGCCAGCAGCCAAGATCGGGCAGGGCGCATAGATACGCAGTATTTT. Residues: CASSQDRAGRIDTQYF.

This clonotype was detected many times. This chain links TRBV29-1 with TRBJ2-5, with unresolved D. The CDR3 contains 18 residues. Between the trimmed V and J ends, which lost 3 bases and 1 base, there was a span of 24 bases. CDR1 SQVTM and CDR2 ANQGSEA come from the germline V gene. This CDR3 is CSVESPGPYSVSQETQYF. In nucleotides, the CDR3 is TGCAGCGTTGAGAGCCCGGGTCCTTACTCCGTCTCCCAAGAGACCCAGTACTTC.

This clonotype appeared many times. Germline and junction disagree at one end, which may indicate a read error. The CDR3 DNA sequence: TGTTACACCACACCCGACACTGAAGCTTTCTTT. This sequence encodes CYTTPDTEAFF. The rearrangement joins TRBV23-1 to TRBJ1-1, with D uncertain. TRBV23-1 is reported as an ORF; its role is uncertain. This CDR3 region has 11 residues.

Only a few counts were recorded for this clonotype. This chain connects TRBV12-3 or TRBV12-4 to TRBJ1-5, with no clear D. The ends were cut back, 2 bases at V and 4 bases at J, with 6 bases in the middle. The CDR3 is 13 amino acids. CDR3 region: CASSLFGNQPQHF. CDR3 coding DNA: TGTGCCAGCAGTTTATTCGGAAATCAGCCCCAGCATTTT.

The table lists this clonotype with many counts. This chain links TRBV2 with TRBJ2-3; D is unresolved. The ends were cut back, 1 base at V and 3 bases at J, with 8 bases in the middle. Per germline, CDR1 SNHLY and CDR2 FYNNEI. CDR3 size: 14 residues. The CDR3 spells CASSEEQWTDTQYF. The CDR3 DNA follows: TGTGCCAGCAGTGAAGAACAGTGGACAGATACGCAGTATTTT.

As concerns this clonotype: With a much larger clone just one base away, this may be a read error. This chain uses TRBV7-6 with TRBJ2-3; 8 bases agree with TRBD2. Germline V gene lookup returns CDR1 SGHVS and CDR2 FNYEAQ. The V and J ends lost 4 bases and 5 bases, in that order; junction bases with no gene match: 11. The length of the CDR3 is 16 residues. The CDR3 loop is CASSSAGGALLDTQYF. CDR3 DNA sequence: TGTGCCAGCAGCTCAGCCGGGGGGGCCCTTTTAGATACGCAGTATTTT.

This clonotype appeared a few times. V and J are TRBV19 and TRBJ1-2, with a weak D call TRBD1 (6 bases). V shed 3 bases and J shed 7 bases, with 15 bases lying between them. Germline CDR1 reads LNHDA; CDR2 reads SQIVND (reference sequence). The CDR3 contains 14 residues. For the CDR3, the DNA is TGTGCCAGTAGTATTGGAGGGGGTTTGCCTGGCTACACCTTC. This sequence encodes CASSIGGGLPGYTF. Complete variable domain (other parts from reference TRBV19 and TRBJ1-2): DGGITQSPKYLFRKEGQNVTLSCEQNLNHDAMYWYRQDPGQGLRLIYYSQIVNDFQKGDIAEGYSVSREKKESFPLTVTSAQKNPTAFYLCASSIGGGLPGYTFGSGTRLTVV.

This clonotype was picked up a small number of times. The chain combines TRBV19 with TRBJ1-1; perhaps TRBD1 as D (6 bases). This CDR3 is 12 amino acids long. Trimming removed 6 bases at V and 4 bases at J, with 9 bases between. Germline CDR1 LNHDA, CDR2 SQIVND (reference sequence). CDR3 amino acids: CASRGGITEAFF. The CDR3 DNA reads TGTGCCAGTAGAGGGGGGATCACTGAAGCTTTCTTT.

This clonotype came up once. A much larger clone lies a single base off, so this may be a read error. The CDR3 does not close with the conserved phenylalanine or tryptophan, likely indicating a read error. J is TRBJ1-1 and V is TRBV5-6; tentatively, D is TRBD1 (5 bases). Germline CDR1 SGHDT, CDR2 YYEEEE. The CDR3 length is 14 residues. V lost 0 bases and J lost 1, with 7 bases in between. CDR3 bases: TGTGCCAGCAGCTTGGCAGGGACGAACACTGAAGCTTTCTCT. The encoded protein is CASSLAGTNTEAFS.

Many counts were recorded for this clonotype. V usage is TRBV13 and J usage is TRBJ2-3; 9 nucleotides align to TRBD1. The V gene's germline CDR1 is PRHDT and CDR2 FYEKMQ (reference sequence). J lost 8 bases, V lost 6 bases, and 9 bases had no gene match. This CDR3 is built from 14 residues. Here the CDR3 DNA reads TGTGCCAGCAGTTTTTACACAGGGGGCAGTACGCAGTATTTT. Translated, it gives CASSFYTGGSTQYF. The full variable domain, with the rest looked up from reference TRBV13 and TRBJ2-3, is AAGVIQSPRHLIKEKRETATLKCYPIPRHDTVYWYQQGPGQDPQFLISFYEKMQSDKGSIPDRFSAQQFSDYHSELNMSSLELGDSALYFCASSFYTGGSTQYFGPGTRLTVL.

Points on this clonotype: A much larger clone sits a single nucleotide away, making a read error possible. The chain combines TRBV29-1 with TRBJ1-4, with a possible D match to TRBD1 (5 bases). The length of the CDR3 is 14 residues. Per the germline V gene, CDR1 is SQVTM and CDR2 is ANQGSEA. CDR3 DNA: TGCAGCGCGCACCGGGACGGCAATAATGAAAACCTGTTTTTT. It specifies CSAHRDGNNENLFF.